This T cell receptor beta chain was recorded in a study of human T cells and chemical hapten exposure. Overall study context: All patients underwent weekly scalp dosing with diphenylcyclopropenone for the full approximately 25-week study. Whole-study results and caveats: The immune response of these alopecia patients might not match healthy individuals'.

Library preparation tagged each individual cDNA molecule with a unique molecular identifier. MiXCR, run by TCRdb on the RACE reads, gives a single entry per CDR3 protein. The repertoire consists of fewer than 70,000 distinct CDR3 sequences, with 6.7% occurring once and the leading ten covering 1.6%. This clonotype was observed at least ten times. Its specificity is unknown. V was pared by 6 bases and J by 7 bases, with 9 bases of the junction left unmatched. There are 16 residues in the CDR3. Per the germline V gene, CDR1 is MGHDK and CDR2 is SYGVNS. As for time point: pre-sensitization, week 0. Specified treatment: therapeutic diphenylcyclopropenone sensitization with weekly scalp DPC. Blood sampling preceded each patch test application.

This rearrangement joins TRBV25-1 to TRBJ1-6; TRBD1 matches at 10 bases. The source material was whole blood, sampled in connection with sensitization to the hapten diphenylcyclopropenone (DPC). This TCR came from a woman in her twenties or thirties with alopecia areata. Some clones in this sample may be carry-over from other donors' samples. CDR3 nucleotide sequence: TGTGCCAGCAGCCAATTAGCGGGACAGGGGAATTCACCCCTCCACTTT. Protein product: CASSQLAGQGNSPLHF. The variable domain in full, with the rest retrieved from reference TRBV25-1 and TRBJ1-6, is EADIYQTPRYLVIGTGKKITLECSQTMGHDKMYWYQQDPGMELHLIHYSYGVNSTEKGDLSSESTVSRIRTEHFPLTLESARPSHTSQYLCASSQLAGQGNSPLHFGNGTRLTVT.